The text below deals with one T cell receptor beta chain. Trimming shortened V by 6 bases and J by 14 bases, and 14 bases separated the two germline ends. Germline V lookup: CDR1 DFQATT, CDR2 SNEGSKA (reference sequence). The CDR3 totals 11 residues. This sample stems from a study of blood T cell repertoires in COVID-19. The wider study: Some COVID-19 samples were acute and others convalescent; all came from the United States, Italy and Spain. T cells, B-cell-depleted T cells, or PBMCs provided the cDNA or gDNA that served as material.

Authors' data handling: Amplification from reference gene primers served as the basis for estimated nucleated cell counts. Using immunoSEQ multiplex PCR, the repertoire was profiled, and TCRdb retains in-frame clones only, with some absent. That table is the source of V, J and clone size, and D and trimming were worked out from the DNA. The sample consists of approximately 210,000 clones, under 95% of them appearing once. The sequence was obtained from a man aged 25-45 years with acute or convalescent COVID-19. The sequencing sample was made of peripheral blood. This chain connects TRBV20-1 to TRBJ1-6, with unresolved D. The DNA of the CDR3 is TGCAGTGCCCCCACCGGGAGTGCCCTCCACTTT. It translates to CSAPTGSALHF.